One and the same sample provided the 20 T cell receptor beta chains below, sequenced in a study of blood T cells in healthy people across ages. Primed by a sample-barcoded 5' primer and a J-beta primer mix, a second PCR proceeded for about 6 to 12 cycles. TCRdb redid the calling of the 5' RACE reads with MiXCR, one entry per CDR3 protein. The table records fewer than 950,000 distinct CDR3 sequences, 50% to 65% of them present only once. The sequenced sample was blood. The receptor source for this set is a man older than 75 in good health.

This rearrangement joins TRBV29-1 to TRBJ2-5; maybe TRBD1 (6 bases). The DNA end is a closer match to TRBJ2-7, so the J assignment may be wrong. Germline CDR1 reads SQVTM; CDR2 reads ANQGSEA. The CDR3 covers 16 residues. CDR3: CSVEDIGQGIRSEQYF. The DNA for the CDR3 is TGCAGCGTTGAAGATATCGGTCAGGGGATACGAAGCGAGCAGTACTTC.

The rearrangement uses TRBV9 and TRBJ1-2; perhaps TRBD1 as D (5 bases). The germline V and J ends were trimmed by 2 bases and 7 bases, with 18 bases remaining between them. The germline gives CDR1 SGDLS, CDR2 YYNGEE. This CDR3 region has 15 residues. This chain's CDR3 is CASSVTGGQGGGYTF. CDR3 coding DNA: TGTGCCAGCAGCGTCACGGGAGGGCAGGGCGGTGGCTACACCTTC.

The table lists this clonotype with a few counts. The rearrangement joins TRBV12-3 or TRBV12-4 to TRBJ2-1, with 11 positions matching TRBD2. V gave up 5 bases and J gave up 2 bases; unmatched junction bases: 11. CDR3 size: 18 residues. The CDR3, as DNA: TGTGCCAGCAGTCCCTCACTAGCGGGAGTAGGGGCCTACAATGAGCAGTTCTTC. This encodes CASSPSLAGVGAYNEQFF.

This chain uses TRBV14 with TRBJ2-1; D is perhaps TRBD2 (6 bases). Trimming removed 4 bases from V and 1 base from J, with 14 bases in between. The CDR3 contains 16 residues. The germline V gene has CDR1 SGHDN and CDR2 FVKESK. The CDR3 DNA reads as TGTGCCAGCAGCCGACCCGGGACTCCATCCTACAATGAGCAGTTCTTC. It translates to CASSRPGTPSYNEQFF.

Only a few counts were recorded for this clonotype. The rearrangement joins TRBV18 to TRBJ1-2; TRBD1 matches 9 bases. Germline V CDR1 and CDR2: KGHSH, LQKENI. The CDR3 contains 16 residues. The V segment lost 2 bases and the J segment 2 bases; nucleotides outside the gene matches: 6. This CDR3 is CASSPYRGPGNYGYTF. DNA for the CDR3: TGTGCCAGCTCACCATACAGGGGGCCAGGAAACTATGGCTACACCTTC.

This clonotype is a singleton in its sample. The chain links TRBV24-1 to TRBJ2-1, with 7 bases matching TRBD1. Trimming cost V 4 bases and J 4 bases; bases outside gene matches: 3. Germline V lookup: CDR1 KGHDR, CDR2 SFDVKD. The CDR3 covers 14 residues. The CDR3 is CATSEPGQYNEQFF. The CDR3 nucleotides are TGTGCCACCAGTGAGCCGGGACAGTACAATGAGCAGTTCTTC.

This clonotype is a singleton in its sample. The gene calls are TRBV3-1 and TRBJ2-2; 7 bases are shared with TRBD1. CDR1 and CDR2 (germline): LGHDT, YNNKEL (reference sequence). J lost 2 bases, V lost 5 bases, and 5 bases had no gene match. The CDR3 has 15 amino acids. The DNA for the CDR3 is TGTGCCAGCAGCTGGACAGGACTTAACACCGGGGAGCTGTTTTTT. The encoded protein is CASSWTGLNTGELFF.

As concerns this clonotype: A read error may account for a junction end that differs from germline. The rearrangement links TRBV20-1 to TRBJ2-7; D is uncertain. Germline CDR1 DFQATT, CDR2 SNEGSKA (reference sequence). This CDR3 spans 13 amino acids. CDR3 sequence: CSARVHSSYEQYF. The CDR3 nucleotides read TGCAGCGCTAGAGTCCACAGCTCCTACGAGCAGTACTTC.

This clonotype was observed a handful of times. The genes are TRBV27 and TRBJ2-4; no clear D gene. Trimming took 2 bases from V and 9 from J, leaving 11 bases between them. Germline CDR1 and CDR2: MNHEY and SMNVEV (reference sequence). The CDR3 runs 13 residues. Here the CDR3 reads CASSLIWNGIQYF. The CDR3 DNA is TGTGCCAGCAGTTTAATCTGGAATGGCATTCAGTACTTC.

The chain employs TRBV6-6 and TRBJ2-5, with TRBD2 matching 10 bases. TRBJ2-7 matches the DNA end more closely, so the J call is doubtful. This CDR3 is 14 amino acids long. Germline V gives CDR1 MNHNY, CDR2 SVGAGI (reference sequence). The CDR3: CASSTGTSDREQYF. The CDR3 bases are TGTGCCAGCAGCACCGGGACTAGCGATCGCGAGCAGTACTTC.

The rearrangement links TRBV25-1 to TRBJ1-2, with D unresolved. The CDR3 is made up of 12 amino acids. V lost 4 bases, J lost 8 bases, and 11 bases lay in between. Germline-derived CDR1 and CDR2 are MGHDK and SYGVNS. The CDR3 loop is CASSAAAGGYTF. The CDR3 DNA reads TGTGCCAGCAGTGCCGCCGCTGGGGGCTACACCTTC.

In its sample, this clonotype was seen a few times. The chain links TRBV29-1 to TRBJ1-2; D remains unclear. V lost 4 bases and J 4 bases, leaving 10 bases between the germline ends. CDR1 is SQVTM, CDR2 ANQGSEA, per germline. The CDR3 totals 12 residues. The CDR3 sequence: CSVGDGTYGYTF. The CDR3, as DNA: TGCAGCGTTGGCGACGGCACCTATGGCTACACCTTC.

The chain links TRBV7-2 to TRBJ1-2, with 10 bases identical to TRBD1. From germline, CDR1 is SGHTA and CDR2 FQGNSA. The CDR3 runs to 13 residues. V was clipped by 6 bases and J by 8 bases; unmatched bases: 6. The CDR3 is CASRRQGAGGYTF. DNA for the CDR3: TGTGCCAGCAGACGACAGGGGGCGGGGGGCTACACCTTC.

The CDR3 coding sequence is TGCGCCAGCAGCCAAGGAACAACCTACGAGCAGTACTTC. This encodes CASSQGTTYEQYF. This chain uses TRBV5-1 with TRBJ2-7; D gene ambiguous. Per germline, CDR1 SGHRS and CDR2 YFSETQ. The CDR3 runs to 13 residues. Trimming pared 4 bases from V and 2 bases from J, leaving 10 bases between.

The rearrangement uses TRBV7-9 and TRBJ2-1; 10 nucleotides agree with TRBD2. Trimming at V came to 1 base and at J to 2 bases, leaving 2 bases not matched to a gene. Germline V gene sequence: CDR1 SEHNR, CDR2 FQNEAQ (reference sequence). The CDR3 contains 16 residues. The CDR3 DNA reads as TGTGCCAGCAGCTTAGTGGGACTAGCGCCCTACAATGAGCAGTTCTTC. Residues: CASSLVGLAPYNEQFF. The full variable domain, its missing parts supplied by reference TRBV7-9 and TRBJ2-1, is DTGVSQNPRHKITKRGQNVTFRCDPISEHNRLYWYRQTLGQGPEFLTYFQNEAQLEKSRLLSDRFSAERPKGSFSTLEIQRTEQGDSAMYLCASSLVGLAPYNEQFFGPGTRLTVL.

V and J are TRBV20-1 and TRBJ1-1, with TRBD1 as a possible D gene (5 bases). Germline V gene data show CDR1 as DFQATT and CDR2 as SNEGSKA (reference sequence). V lost 8 bases and J 13 bases, leaving 23 bases between the germline ends. CDR3 length: 12 amino acids. This CDR3 reads CSPRSGAINLFF. The CDR3 DNA reads as TGCAGTCCGAGATCCGGGGCCATAAATCTTTTCTTT.

This clonotype was counted a few times. V usage is TRBV12-3 or TRBV12-4 and J usage is TRBJ2-5; D perhaps matches TRBD1 (6 bases). The CDR3 sequence is 15 residues long. With 5 bases removed from V and 4 bases from J, the gap between germline ends came to 17 bases. Here the CDR3 DNA reads TGTGCCAGCAGTACACAGACAGGTCTCCCAGAGACCCAGTACTTC. It translates to CASSTQTGLPETQYF.

About this clonotype itself: The limits of the CDR3 on the DNA are not certain, so only TCRdb's listed CDR3 is given. This chain links TRBV4-1 with TRBJ2-1; the table's D call TRBD1 went unverified against the DNA. The CDR3 is made up of 14 amino acids, end residues included. Germline CDR1 reads MGHRA; CDR2 reads YSYEKL. Here the CDR3 reads CASSQVGGGSSRFF.

The rearrangement uses TRBV28 and TRBJ1-1; D remains unclear. Trimming shortened V by 2 bases and J by 10 bases, and 8 bases separated the two germline ends. This CDR3 contains 11 residues. Germline CDR1 MDHEN, CDR2 SYDVKM. CDR3 loop: CASSLHKRAFF. The CDR3 DNA is TGTGCCAGCAGTTTACATAAGAGAGCTTTCTTT.

This clonotype was seen a handful of times. The gene calls are TRBV29-1 and TRBJ2-1; D gene ambiguous. Germline V gives CDR1 SQVTM, CDR2 ANQGSEA. V was cut by 3 bases and J by 9 bases, with 12 bases left in between. The CDR3 is 12 amino acids. The CDR3 sequence: CSVDRSSGEQFF. CDR3 sequence (DNA): TGCAGCGTTGACAGGTCTTCGGGTGAGCAGTTCTTC.